The TCR beta chain described here comes from a study of T cells after yellow fever vaccination. Many counts were recorded for this clonotype. Via MiXCR, TCRdb re-called the 5' RACE reads, giving one row per CDR3 protein. This sample has about 74,000 distinct CDR3 sequences, with approximately 6.5% found just once. V lost 4 bases and J lost 3, with 10 bases in between. This CDR3 has 14 residues. The starting material was CD8+ T cells sorted from PBMCs, obtained about 5 days after the first yellow fever vaccination. This clonotype was sampled from a man younger than 35 who received the YFV17D yellow fever vaccine. The chain recombines TRBV12-3 or TRBV12-4 with TRBJ2-1; maybe TRBD2 (6 bases). CDR3 in amino acids: CASSSGTYYNEQFF. CDR3 sequence (DNA): TGTGCCAGCAGTTCGGGGACTTACTACAATGAGCAGTTCTTC.